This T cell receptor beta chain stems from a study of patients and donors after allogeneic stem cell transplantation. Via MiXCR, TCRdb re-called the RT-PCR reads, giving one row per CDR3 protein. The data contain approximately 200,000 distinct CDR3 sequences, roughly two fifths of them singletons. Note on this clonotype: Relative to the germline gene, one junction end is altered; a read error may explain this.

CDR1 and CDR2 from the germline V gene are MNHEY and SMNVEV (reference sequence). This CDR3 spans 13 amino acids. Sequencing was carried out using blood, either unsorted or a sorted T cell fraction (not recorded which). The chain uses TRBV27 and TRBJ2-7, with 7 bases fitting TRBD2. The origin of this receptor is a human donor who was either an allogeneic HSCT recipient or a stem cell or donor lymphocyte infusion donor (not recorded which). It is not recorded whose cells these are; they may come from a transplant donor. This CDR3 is CAGSLGGSNEQYF. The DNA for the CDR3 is TGTGCCGGCAGCCTCGGGGGGAGCAACGAGCAGTACTTC.